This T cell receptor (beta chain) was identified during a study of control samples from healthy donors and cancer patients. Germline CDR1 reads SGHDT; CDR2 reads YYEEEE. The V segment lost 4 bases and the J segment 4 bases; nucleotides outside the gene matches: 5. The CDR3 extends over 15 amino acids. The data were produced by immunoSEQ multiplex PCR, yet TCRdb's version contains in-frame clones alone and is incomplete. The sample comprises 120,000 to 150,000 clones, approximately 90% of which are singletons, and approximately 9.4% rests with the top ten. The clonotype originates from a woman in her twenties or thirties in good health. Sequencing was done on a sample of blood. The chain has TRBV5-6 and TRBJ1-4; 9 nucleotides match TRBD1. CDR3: CASSLGTGRNEKLFF. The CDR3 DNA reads TGTGCCAGCAGCCTAGGGACAGGGCGTAATGAAAAACTGTTTTTT.